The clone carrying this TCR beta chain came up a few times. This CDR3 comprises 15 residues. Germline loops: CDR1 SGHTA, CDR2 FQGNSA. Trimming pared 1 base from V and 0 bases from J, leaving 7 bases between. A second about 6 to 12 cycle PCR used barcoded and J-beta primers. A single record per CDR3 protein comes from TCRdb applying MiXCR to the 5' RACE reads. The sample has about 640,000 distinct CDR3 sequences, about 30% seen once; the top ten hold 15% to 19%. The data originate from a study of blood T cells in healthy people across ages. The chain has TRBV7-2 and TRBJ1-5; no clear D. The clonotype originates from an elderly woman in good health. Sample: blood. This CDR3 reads CASSLVSDSNQPQHF. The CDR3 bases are TGTGCCAGCAGCTTAGTGTCAGATAGCAATCAGCCCCAGCATTTT.